This TCR beta chain was recorded in a study of cytomegalovirus exposure and HLA in healthy donors. As for the study in general: From HLA-typed donors, an early data release held 70 million to 95 million unique TCRs. General study points: Immune exposure information available was restricted to CMV serostatus. Associated with cytomegalovirus, according to the listing, were 150 to 200 TCR beta chains. A later analysis, which compared TCR beta chains of equal frequency, found the HLA-associated ones more clonally expanded.

Trimming took 8 bases from V and 8 from J, leaving 13 bases between them. The germline CDR1 and CDR2 sequences are MNHNS and SASEGT. This CDR3 region has 12 residues. The PCR used 60 Vbeta and 13 Jbeta primers. Generated by immunoSEQ multiplex PCR, the TCRdb table keeps only in-frame clones and is missing some. The sample lists approximately 120,000 clones, nearly 80% occurring once. This clone occurred once. Its antigen is not identified. The chain carries TRBV6-1 and TRBJ2-1, with D tentatively TRBD2 (6 bases). The receptor's source is a woman between 35 and 50 years old in good health and CMV-seronegative. The sample taken for sequencing was PBMCs. The DNA for the CDR3 is TGTGCCAGCCGAACTAGCTTCCATGAGCAGTTCTTC. It yields the protein CASRTSFHEQFF.